Listed below are T cell receptor beta chains from one sample, sequenced in a study. TCRdb recomputed calls from the multiplex PCR reads with MiXCR, one row per CDR3 protein. The table shows about 1,000 distinct CDR3 sequences, with about 0.75% occurring only once. Sequencing was carried out using Tregs sorted from blood. These receptors were collected from a female donor with breast cancer. Both conserved end residues are part of each CDR3. Each record gives: D gene, V gene, clone size, J gene, CDR3 DNA, CDR3 protein. D genes are given only for firm matches. Sizes are listed as once, few or many counts, or a class when the clone is expanded.

D gene: NA
V gene: TRBV12-3/TRBV12-4
clone size: medium-sized
J gene: TRBJ1-2
CDR3 DNA: TGTGCCAGCAGTTTAGCTAAAGGACAGCTCTATGGCTACACCTTC
CDR3 protein: CASSLAKGQLYGYTF

D gene: NA
V gene: TRBV12-3/TRBV12-4
clone size: medium-sized
J gene: TRBJ1-2
CDR3 DNA: TGTGCCAGCAGTGCCCTCTATGGCTACACCTTC
CDR3 protein: CASSALYGYTF

D gene: NA
V gene: TRBV12-3/TRBV12-4
clone size: medium-sized
J gene: TRBJ1-2
CDR3 DNA: TGTGCCAGCAGCAATCGGGCAGCAAACTACAGGGCTAAAGGAGACACCTTC
CDR3 protein: CASSNRAANYRAKGDTF

D gene: TRBD1
V gene: TRBV12-3/TRBV12-4
clone size: medium-sized
J gene: TRBJ1-2
CDR3 DNA: TGTGCCAGCAGTCAAAGAGGGACAGTTAACTATGGCTACACCTTC
CDR3 protein: CASSQRGTVNYGYTF

D gene: TRBD1
V gene: TRBV12-3/TRBV12-4
clone size: many
J gene: TRBJ1-2
CDR3 DNA: TGTGCCAGCAGCTTGACAGGGGACTATGGCTACACCTTC
CDR3 protein: CASSLTGDYGYTF

D gene: NA
V gene: TRBV12-3/TRBV12-4
clone size: large
J gene: TRBJ1-2
CDR3 DNA: TGTGCCAGCAGTCCTCGGACGGAGTATGCTGGCTACACCTTC
CDR3 protein: CASSPRTEYAGYTF

D gene: NA
V gene: TRBV12-3/TRBV12-4
clone size: medium-sized
J gene: TRBJ1-2
CDR3 DNA: TGTGCCAGCTCCCGCCTATATGGCTACACCTTC
CDR3 protein: CASSRLYGYTF

D gene: NA
V gene: TRBV12-3/TRBV12-4
clone size: large
J gene: TRBJ1-2
CDR3 DNA: TGTGCCAGCAGTCGAGCGAGCTATGGCTACACCTTC
CDR3 protein: CASSRASYGYTF

D gene: NA
V gene: TRBV12-3/TRBV12-4
clone size: medium-sized
J gene: TRBJ1-2
CDR3 DNA: TGTGCCAGCAGTACCGATAGGAAATATGGCTACACCTTC
CDR3 protein: CASSTDRKYGYTF

D gene: TRBD1
V gene: TRBV12-3/TRBV12-4
clone size: medium-sized
J gene: TRBJ1-2
CDR3 DNA: TGTGCCAGCAGTATAACGCGGACAGGCCTTAACTATGGCTACACCTTC
CDR3 protein: CASSITRTGLNYGYTF

D gene: NA
V gene: TRBV12-3/TRBV12-4
clone size: many
J gene: TRBJ1-2
CDR3 DNA: TGTGCCAGCAGGGACATGAACTATGGCTACACCTTC
CDR3 protein: CASRDMNYGYTF

D gene: NA
V gene: TRBV12-3/TRBV12-4
clone size: medium-sized
J gene: TRBJ1-2
CDR3 DNA: TGTGCCAGCAGTCCGCGGACAGCTTACTATGGCTACACCTTC
CDR3 protein: CASSPRTAYYGYTF

D gene: NA
V gene: TRBV12-3/TRBV12-4
clone size: medium-sized
J gene: TRBJ1-2
CDR3 DNA: TGTGCCAGCAGTGCGGGAGTTACCTATGGCTACACCTTC
CDR3 protein: CASSAGVTYGYTF

D gene: NA
V gene: TRBV12-3/TRBV12-4
clone size: large
J gene: TRBJ1-2
CDR3 DNA: TGTGCCAGCAGAAGGGGTGGATATGGCTACACCTTC
CDR3 protein: CASRRGGYGYTF

D gene: NA
V gene: TRBV12-3/TRBV12-4
clone size: large
J gene: TRBJ1-2
CDR3 DNA: TGTGCCAGCAGCCCCGGAAAGCTGCCTAACTATGGCTACACCTTC
CDR3 protein: CASSPGKLPNYGYTF

D gene: NA
V gene: TRBV12-3/TRBV12-4
clone size: medium-sized
J gene: TRBJ1-2
CDR3 DNA: TGTGCCAGCAGTCCCGGACCCGCTAACTATGGCTACACCTTC
CDR3 protein: CASSPGPANYGYTF

D gene: NA
V gene: TRBV12-3/TRBV12-4
clone size: medium-sized
J gene: TRBJ1-2
CDR3 DNA: TGTGCCAGCACCCGGGACCTTGGCTACACCTTC
CDR3 protein: CASTRDLGYTF

D gene: TRBD1
V gene: TRBV12-3/TRBV12-4
clone size: medium-sized
J gene: TRBJ1-2
CDR3 DNA: TGTGCCAGCAGTTTACCGGGACAGGGAGCGCATGGCTACACCTTC
CDR3 protein: CASSLPGQGAHGYTF

D gene: TRBD1
V gene: TRBV12-3/TRBV12-4
clone size: medium-sized
J gene: TRBJ1-2
CDR3 DNA: TGTGCCAGCAGTTCGACAGGGTATGGCTACACCTTC
CDR3 protein: CASSSTGYGYTF

D gene: NA
V gene: TRBV12-3/TRBV12-4
clone size: medium-sized
J gene: TRBJ1-2
CDR3 DNA: TGTGCCAGCAGTCCAGAAGATTATGGCTACACCTTC
CDR3 protein: CASSPEDYGYTF